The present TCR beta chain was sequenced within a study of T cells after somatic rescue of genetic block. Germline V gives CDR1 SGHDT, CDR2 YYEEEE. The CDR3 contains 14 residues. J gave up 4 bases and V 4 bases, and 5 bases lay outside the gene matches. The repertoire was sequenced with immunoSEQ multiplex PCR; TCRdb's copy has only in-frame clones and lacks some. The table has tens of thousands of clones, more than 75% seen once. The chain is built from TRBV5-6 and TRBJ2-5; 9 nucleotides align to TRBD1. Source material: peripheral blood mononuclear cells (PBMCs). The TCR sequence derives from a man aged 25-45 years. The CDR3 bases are TGTGCCAGCAGCCCTGGACAGGGGCGAGAGACCCAGTACTTC. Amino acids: CASSPGQGRETQYF.